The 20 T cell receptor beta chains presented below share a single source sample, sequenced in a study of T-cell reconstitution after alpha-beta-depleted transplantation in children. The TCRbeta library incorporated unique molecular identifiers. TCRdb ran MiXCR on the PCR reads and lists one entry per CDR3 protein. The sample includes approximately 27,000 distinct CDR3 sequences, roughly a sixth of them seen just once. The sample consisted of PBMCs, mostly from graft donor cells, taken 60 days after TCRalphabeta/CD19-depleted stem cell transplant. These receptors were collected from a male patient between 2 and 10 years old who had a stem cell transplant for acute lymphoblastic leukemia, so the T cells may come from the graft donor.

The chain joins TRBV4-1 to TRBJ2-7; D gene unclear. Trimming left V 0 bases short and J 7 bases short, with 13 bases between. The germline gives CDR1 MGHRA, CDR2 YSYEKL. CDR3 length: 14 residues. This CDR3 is CASSQDDLFGEQYF. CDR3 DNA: TGCGCCAGCAGCCAAGACGACCTGTTTGGTGAGCAGTACTTC.

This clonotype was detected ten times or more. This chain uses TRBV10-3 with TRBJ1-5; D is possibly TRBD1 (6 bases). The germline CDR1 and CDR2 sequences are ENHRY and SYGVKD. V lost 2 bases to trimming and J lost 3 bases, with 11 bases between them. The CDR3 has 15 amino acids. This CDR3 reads CAISETRGVNQPQHF. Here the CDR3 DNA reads TGTGCCATCAGTGAGACCAGGGGTGTCAATCAGCCCCAGCATTTT.

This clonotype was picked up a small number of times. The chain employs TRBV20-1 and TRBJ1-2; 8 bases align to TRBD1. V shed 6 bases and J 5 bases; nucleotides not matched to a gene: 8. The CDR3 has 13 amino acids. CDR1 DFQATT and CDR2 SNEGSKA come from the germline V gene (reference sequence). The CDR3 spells CSAGDRIEYGYTF. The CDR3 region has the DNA TGCAGTGCGGGGGACAGGATAGAATATGGCTACACCTTC.

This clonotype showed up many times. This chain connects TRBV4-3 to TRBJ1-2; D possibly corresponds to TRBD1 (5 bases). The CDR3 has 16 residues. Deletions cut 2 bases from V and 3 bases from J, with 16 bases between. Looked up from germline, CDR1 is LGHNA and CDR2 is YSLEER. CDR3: CASSQTAGRWDYGYTF. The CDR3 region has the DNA TGCGCCAGCAGCCAAACGGCAGGGCGATGGGACTATGGCTACACCTTC.

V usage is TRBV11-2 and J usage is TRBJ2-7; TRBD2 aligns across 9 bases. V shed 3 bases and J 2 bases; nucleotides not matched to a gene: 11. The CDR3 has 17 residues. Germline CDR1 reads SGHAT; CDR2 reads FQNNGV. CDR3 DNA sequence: TGTGCCAGCAGCTTCGGAGGGAACGCGGGGGGGGCCTACGAGCAGTACTTC. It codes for CASSFGGNAGGAYEQYF.

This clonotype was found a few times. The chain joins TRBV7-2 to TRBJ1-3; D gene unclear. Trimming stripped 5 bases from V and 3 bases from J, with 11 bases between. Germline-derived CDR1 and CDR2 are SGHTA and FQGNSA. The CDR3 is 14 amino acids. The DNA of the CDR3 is TGTGCCAGCAGCGTATGGATAGGTGGAAACACCATATATTTT. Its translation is CASSVWIGGNTIYF.

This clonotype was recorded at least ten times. CDR3 protein: CASSLDGDDYGYTF. DNA for the CDR3: TGCGCCAGCAGCTTGGATGGGGACGACTATGGCTACACCTTC. The rearrangement links TRBV5-1 to TRBJ1-2, with a tentative D call TRBD1 (5 bases). V was clipped by 0 bases and J by 3 bases, with 9 bases between them. Germline CDR1 is SGHRS and CDR2 is YFSETQ. This CDR3 spans 14 amino acids. Full variable domain (missing parts from reference TRBV5-1 and TRBJ1-2): KAGVTQTPRYLIKTRGQQVTLSCSPISGHRSVSWYQQTPGQGLQFLFEYFSETQRNKGNFPGRFSGRQFSNSRSEMNVSTLELGDSALYLCASSLDGDDYGYTFGSGTRLTVV.

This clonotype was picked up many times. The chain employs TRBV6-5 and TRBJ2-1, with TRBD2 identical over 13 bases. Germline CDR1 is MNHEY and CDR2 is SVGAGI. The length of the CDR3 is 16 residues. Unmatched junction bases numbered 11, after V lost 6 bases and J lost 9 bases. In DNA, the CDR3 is TGTGCCAGCAGGTCTTTCGGGACTAGCGGGGCAGTTGAGCAGTTCTTC. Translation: CASRSFGTSGAVEQFF.

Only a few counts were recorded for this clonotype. The CDR3 reads CASSPAPPPGQLFF. The CDR3 DNA follows: TGTGCCAGCAGTCCCGCCCCCCCACCGGGGCAACTGTTTTTT. The chain couples TRBV2 to TRBJ1-4; D may be TRBD1 (5 bases). V lost 5 bases and J lost 12, with 19 bases in between. The CDR3 length is 14 residues. Germline loops: CDR1 SNHLY, CDR2 FYNNEI.

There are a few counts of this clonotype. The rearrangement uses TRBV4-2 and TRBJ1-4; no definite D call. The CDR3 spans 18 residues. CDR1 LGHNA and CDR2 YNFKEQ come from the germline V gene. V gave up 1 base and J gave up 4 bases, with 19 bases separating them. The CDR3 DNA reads TGTGCCAGCAGCCAAGTAATGGCGCAGGCACAATTTAATGAAAAACTGTTTTTT. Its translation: CASSQVMAQAQFNEKLFF.

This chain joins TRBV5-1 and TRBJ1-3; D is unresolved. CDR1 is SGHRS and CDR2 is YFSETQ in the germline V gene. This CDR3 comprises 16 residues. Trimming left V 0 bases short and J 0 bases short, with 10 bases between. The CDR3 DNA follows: TGCGCCAGCAGCTTGGGGGCAGGCGCCTCTGGAAACACCATATATTTT. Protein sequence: CASSLGAGASGNTIYF.

CDR3 residues: CASSDVGGGYGYTF. The CDR3 coding sequence is TGTGCCAGCAGTGACGTCGGGGGCGGCTATGGCTACACCTTC. The chain carries TRBV6-4 and TRBJ1-2, with a possible D match to TRBD1 (6 bases). The CDR3 is 14 amino acids. The germline V gene encodes CDR1 MRHNA and CDR2 SNTAGT. V lost 2 bases, J lost 4 bases, and 11 bases lay in between.

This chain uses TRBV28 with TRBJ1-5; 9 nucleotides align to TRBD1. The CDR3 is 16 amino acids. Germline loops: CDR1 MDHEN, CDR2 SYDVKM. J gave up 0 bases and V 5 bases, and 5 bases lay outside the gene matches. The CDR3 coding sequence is TGTGCCAGCAGTCGGACAGGGGACCATAGCAATCAGCCCCAGCATTTT. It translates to CASSRTGDHSNQPQHF.

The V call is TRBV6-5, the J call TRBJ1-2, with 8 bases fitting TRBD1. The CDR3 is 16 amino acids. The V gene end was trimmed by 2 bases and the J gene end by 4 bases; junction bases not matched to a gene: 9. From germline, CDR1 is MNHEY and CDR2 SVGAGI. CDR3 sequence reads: CASSYLGQEDAYGYTF. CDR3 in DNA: TGTGCCAGCAGTTACCTGGGACAGGAGGACGCCTATGGCTACACCTTC.

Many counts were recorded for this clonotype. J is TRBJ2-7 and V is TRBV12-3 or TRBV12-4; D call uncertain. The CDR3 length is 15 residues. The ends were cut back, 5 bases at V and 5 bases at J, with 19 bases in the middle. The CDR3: CASSPMNLPQDEQYF. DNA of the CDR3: TGTGCCAGCAGTCCGATGAATCTCCCTCAGGACGAGCAGTACTTC.

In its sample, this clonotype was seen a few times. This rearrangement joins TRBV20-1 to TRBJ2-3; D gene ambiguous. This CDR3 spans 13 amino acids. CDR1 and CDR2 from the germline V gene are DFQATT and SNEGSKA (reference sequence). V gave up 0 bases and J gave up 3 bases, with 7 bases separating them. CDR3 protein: CSARDVGTDTQYF. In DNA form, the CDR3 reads TGCAGTGCTAGAGATGTGGGGACAGATACGCAGTATTTT.

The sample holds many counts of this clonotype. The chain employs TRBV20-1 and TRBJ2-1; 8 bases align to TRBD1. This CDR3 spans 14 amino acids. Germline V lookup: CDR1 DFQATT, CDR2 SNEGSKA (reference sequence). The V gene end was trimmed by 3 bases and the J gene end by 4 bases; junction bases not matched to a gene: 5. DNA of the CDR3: TGCAGTGCTAGTCCAGGACAGGGTTACAATGAGCAGTTCTTC. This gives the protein CSASPGQGYNEQFF.

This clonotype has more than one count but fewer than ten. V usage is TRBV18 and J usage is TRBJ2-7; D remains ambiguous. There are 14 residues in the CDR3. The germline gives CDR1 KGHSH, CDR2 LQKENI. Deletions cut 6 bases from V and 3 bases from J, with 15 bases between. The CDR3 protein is CASSNTATLYEQYF. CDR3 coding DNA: TGTGCCAGCTCGAATACAGCAACACTCTACGAGCAGTACTTC.

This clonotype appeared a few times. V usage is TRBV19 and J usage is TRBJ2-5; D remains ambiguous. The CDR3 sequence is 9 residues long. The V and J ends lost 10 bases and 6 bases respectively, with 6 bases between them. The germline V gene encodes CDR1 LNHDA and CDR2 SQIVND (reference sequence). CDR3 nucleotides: TGTGCCAAAGGCCAGACCCAGTACTTC. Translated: CAKGQTQYF.

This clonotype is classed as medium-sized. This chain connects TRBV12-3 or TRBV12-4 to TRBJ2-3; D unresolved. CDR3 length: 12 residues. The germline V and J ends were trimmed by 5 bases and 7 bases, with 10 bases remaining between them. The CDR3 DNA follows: TGTGCCAGCAGTCAGGTTGGATATACGCAGTATTTT. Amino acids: CASSQVGYTQYF.